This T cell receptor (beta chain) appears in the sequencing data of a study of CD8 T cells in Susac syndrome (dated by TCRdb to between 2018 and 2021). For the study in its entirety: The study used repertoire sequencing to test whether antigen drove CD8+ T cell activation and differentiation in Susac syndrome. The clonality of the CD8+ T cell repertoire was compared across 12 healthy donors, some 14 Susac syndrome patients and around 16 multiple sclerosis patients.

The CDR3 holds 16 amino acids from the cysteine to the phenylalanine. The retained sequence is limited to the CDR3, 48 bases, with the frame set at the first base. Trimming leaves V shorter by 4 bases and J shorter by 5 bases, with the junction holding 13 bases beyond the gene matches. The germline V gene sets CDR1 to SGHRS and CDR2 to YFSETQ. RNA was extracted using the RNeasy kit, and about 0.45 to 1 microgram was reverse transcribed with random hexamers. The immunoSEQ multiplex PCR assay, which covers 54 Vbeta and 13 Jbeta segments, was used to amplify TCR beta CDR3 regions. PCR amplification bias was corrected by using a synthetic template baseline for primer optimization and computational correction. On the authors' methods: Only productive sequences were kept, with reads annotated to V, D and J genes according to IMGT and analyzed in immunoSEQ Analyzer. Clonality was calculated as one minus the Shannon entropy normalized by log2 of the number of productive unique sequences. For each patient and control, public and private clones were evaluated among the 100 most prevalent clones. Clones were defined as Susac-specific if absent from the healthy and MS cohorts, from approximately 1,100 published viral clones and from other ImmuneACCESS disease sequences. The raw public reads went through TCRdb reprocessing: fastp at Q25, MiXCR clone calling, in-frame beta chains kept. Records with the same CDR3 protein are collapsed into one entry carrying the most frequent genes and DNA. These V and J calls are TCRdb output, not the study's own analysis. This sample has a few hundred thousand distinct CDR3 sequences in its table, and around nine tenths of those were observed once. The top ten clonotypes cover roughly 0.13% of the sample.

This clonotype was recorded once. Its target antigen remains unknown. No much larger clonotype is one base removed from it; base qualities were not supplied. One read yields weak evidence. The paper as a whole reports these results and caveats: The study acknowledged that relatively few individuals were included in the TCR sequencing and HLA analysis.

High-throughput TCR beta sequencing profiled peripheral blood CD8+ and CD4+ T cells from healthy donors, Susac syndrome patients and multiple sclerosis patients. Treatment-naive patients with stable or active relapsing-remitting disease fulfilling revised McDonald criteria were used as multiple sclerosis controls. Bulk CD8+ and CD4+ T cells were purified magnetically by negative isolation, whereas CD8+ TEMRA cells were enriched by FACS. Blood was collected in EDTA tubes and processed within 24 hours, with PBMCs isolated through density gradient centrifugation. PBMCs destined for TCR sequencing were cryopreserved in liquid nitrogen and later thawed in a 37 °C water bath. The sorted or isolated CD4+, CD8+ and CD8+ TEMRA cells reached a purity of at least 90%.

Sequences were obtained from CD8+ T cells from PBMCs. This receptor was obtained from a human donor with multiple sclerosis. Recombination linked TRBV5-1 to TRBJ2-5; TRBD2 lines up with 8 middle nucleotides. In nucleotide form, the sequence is TGCGCCAGCAGCACGGGACTAGGCGAGGGAAGGGAGACCCAGTACTTC. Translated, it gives CASSTGLGEGRETQYF.